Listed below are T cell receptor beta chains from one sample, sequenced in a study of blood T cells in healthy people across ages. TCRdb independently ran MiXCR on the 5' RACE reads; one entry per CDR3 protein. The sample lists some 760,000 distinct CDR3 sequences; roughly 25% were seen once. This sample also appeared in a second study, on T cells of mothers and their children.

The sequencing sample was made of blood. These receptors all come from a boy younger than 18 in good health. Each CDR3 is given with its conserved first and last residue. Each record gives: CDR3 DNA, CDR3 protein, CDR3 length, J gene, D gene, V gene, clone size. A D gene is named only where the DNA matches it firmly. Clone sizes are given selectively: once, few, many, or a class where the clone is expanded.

CDR3 DNA: TGTGCCAGCAGCTTAGCTGGAACAGGCTCGACTAACTATGGCTACACCTTC
CDR3 protein: CASSLAGTGSTNYGYTF
CDR3 length: 17
J gene: TRBJ1-2
D gene: NA
V gene: TRBV7-9
clone size: NA

CDR3 DNA: TGTGCCAGCAGCTTTCAGTTAGAGACCCAGTACTTC
CDR3 protein: CASSFQLETQYF
CDR3 length: 12
J gene: TRBJ2-5
D gene: NA
V gene: TRBV13
clone size: few

CDR3 DNA: TGTGCCACCAGCGCCCGACAGGGGTTCGTAGAGACCCAGTACTTC
CDR3 protein: CATSARQGFVETQYF
CDR3 length: 15
J gene: TRBJ2-5
D gene: TRBD1
V gene: TRBV15
clone size: NA

CDR3 DNA: TGTGCCAGCAGTCTAGGACTAGCGGAGGCCTACGAGCAGTACTTC
CDR3 protein: CASSLGLAEAYEQYF
CDR3 length: 15
J gene: TRBJ2-7
D gene: TRBD2
V gene: TRBV28
clone size: NA

CDR3 DNA: TGTGCTAGCAGCGCCGCTAGCGGGGGAATGGAGACCCAGTACTTC
CDR3 protein: CASSAASGGMETQYF
CDR3 length: 15
J gene: TRBJ2-5
D gene: TRBD2
V gene: TRBV7-7
clone size: few

CDR3 DNA: TGTGCCAGCAGTTCGGACAGGGAAGAGTTCTTC
CDR3 protein: CASSSDREEFF
CDR3 length: 11
J gene: TRBJ2-1
D gene: TRBD1
V gene: TRBV6-2/TRBV6-3
clone size: NA

CDR3 DNA: TGCAGTGCTCGGGACTCATCGGGTCCGCAGTATTTT
CDR3 protein: CSARDSSGPQYF
CDR3 length: 12
J gene: TRBJ2-3
D gene: NA
V gene: TRBV20-1
clone size: NA

CDR3 DNA: TGTGCCAGCAGCTATCGTCAGGCGGGGAGCACAGATACGCAGTATTTT
CDR3 protein: CASSYRQAGSTDTQYF
CDR3 length: 16
J gene: TRBJ2-3
D gene: NA
V gene: TRBV7-2
clone size: once

CDR3 DNA: TGTGCCAGCGTGCGAGTGGCGAACACTGAAGCTTTCTTT
CDR3 protein: CASVRVANTEAFF
CDR3 length: 13
J gene: TRBJ1-1
D gene: NA
V gene: TRBV7-8
clone size: NA

CDR3 DNA: TGTGCCAGCAGCCCAAGGGCAGGGGCCGGGGCCAACGTCCTGACTTTC
CDR3 protein: CASSPRAGAGANVLTF
CDR3 length: 16
J gene: TRBJ2-6
D gene: NA
V gene: TRBV11-2
clone size: NA

CDR3 DNA: TGTGCCACCGGGACAGGGGGGTATTCACCCCTCCACTTT
CDR3 protein: CATGTGGYSPLHF
CDR3 length: 13
J gene: TRBJ1-6
D gene: TRBD1
V gene: TRBV5-6
clone size: NA

CDR3 DNA: TGTGCCAGCATGGCAGGGGCTAGCACAGATACGCAGTATTTT
CDR3 protein: CASMAGASTDTQYF
CDR3 length: 14
J gene: TRBJ2-3
D gene: NA
V gene: TRBV25-1
clone size: NA

CDR3 DNA: TGCAGTGCTAGAGATCTCTCCATATCAAGCTCCTACAATGAGCAGTTCTTC
CDR3 protein: CSARDLSISSSYNEQFF
CDR3 length: 17
J gene: TRBJ2-1
D gene: NA
V gene: TRBV20-1
clone size: NA

CDR3 DNA: TGCGCCAGCAGCCAAGTTATGGTTAGCGATTCACCCCTCCACTTT
CDR3 protein: CASSQVMVSDSPLHF
CDR3 length: 15
J gene: TRBJ1-6
D gene: NA
V gene: TRBV4-3
clone size: NA

CDR3 DNA: TGTGCCACCAGTGATTGGGGATCAGAAAATGGCTACACCTTC
CDR3 protein: CATSDWGSENGYTF
CDR3 length: 14
J gene: TRBJ1-2
D gene: NA
V gene: TRBV24-1
clone size: NA

CDR3 DNA: TGTGCCAGCAGCTTAATGAGGAGCTCTGGAAACACCATATATTTT
CDR3 protein: CASSLMRSSGNTIYF
CDR3 length: 15
J gene: TRBJ1-3
D gene: NA
V gene: TRBV7-2
clone size: NA

CDR3 DNA: TGTGCCAGCAGTTACCTAGCTAGCGGGGAATATGGCTGCACCTTC
CDR3 protein: CASSYLASGEYGCTF
CDR3 length: 15
J gene: TRBJ1-2
D gene: NA
V gene: TRBV6-5
clone size: NA

CDR3 DNA: TGTGCCACCAGTGTGGAAAGGGCTGCCGCAGATACGCAGTATTTT
CDR3 protein: CATSVERAAADTQYF
CDR3 length: 15
J gene: TRBJ2-3
D gene: NA
V gene: TRBV24-1
clone size: NA

CDR3 DNA: TGTGCCAGCACCATTCAAGAGACCCAGTACTTC
CDR3 protein: CASTIQETQYF
CDR3 length: 11
J gene: TRBJ2-5
D gene: NA
V gene: TRBV7-9
clone size: few

CDR3 DNA: TGTGCCAGCAGCCCCATCGCAGGGGGCGGTTGGAACATTCAGTACTTC
CDR3 protein: CASSPIAGGGWNIQYF
CDR3 length: 16
J gene: TRBJ2-4
D gene: TRBD1
V gene: TRBV7-9
clone size: few

CDR3 DNA: TGCGCCAGCAGCCAAGACGGACTAGCGGGAAACGAGCAGTACTTC
CDR3 protein: CASSQDGLAGNEQYF
CDR3 length: 15
J gene: TRBJ2-7
D gene: TRBD2
V gene: TRBV4-1
clone size: NA

CDR3 DNA: TGCGCCAGCAGCCAGGAAAACACCGGGGAGCTGTTTTTT
CDR3 protein: CASSQENTGELFF
CDR3 length: 13
J gene: TRBJ2-2
D gene: NA
V gene: TRBV4-1
clone size: few

CDR3 DNA: TGCAGCGTTGAACAGTTCATGAACACTGAAGCTTTCTTT
CDR3 protein: CSVEQFMNTEAFF
CDR3 length: 13
J gene: TRBJ1-1
D gene: NA
V gene: TRBV29-1
clone size: NA

CDR3 DNA: TGTGCCAGCAGCATTCGGACAGGGCATGGCTACACCTTC
CDR3 protein: CASSIRTGHGYTF
CDR3 length: 13
J gene: TRBJ1-2
D gene: TRBD1
V gene: TRBV3-1
clone size: few

CDR3 DNA: TGTGCCAGCAGCTTAGACGGGAGGCAGTACTACAATGAGCAGTTCTTC
CDR3 protein: CASSLDGRQYYNEQFF
CDR3 length: 16
J gene: TRBJ2-1
D gene: TRBD2
V gene: TRBV7-2
clone size: NA

CDR3 DNA: TGCGCCAGCAGCTTGGAAGGACAGGGCCCCAATGAGCAGTTCTTC
CDR3 protein: CASSLEGQGPNEQFF
CDR3 length: 15
J gene: TRBJ2-1
D gene: TRBD1
V gene: TRBV5-1
clone size: NA

CDR3 DNA: TGTGCCAGCAGAGCGGGAGGAATCCAAGAGACCCAGTACTTC
CDR3 protein: CASRAGGIQETQYF
CDR3 length: 14
J gene: TRBJ2-5
D gene: TRBD2
V gene: TRBV28
clone size: few

CDR3 DNA: TGTGCCAGCAGCTTAACCCGGACTAGCGGCACCTACGAGCAGTACTTC
CDR3 protein: CASSLTRTSGTYEQYF
CDR3 length: 16
J gene: TRBJ2-7
D gene: TRBD2
V gene: TRBV7-2
clone size: NA

CDR3 DNA: TGTGCCATCAGTGTGGCGACTACCCCAAAGACCCAGTACTTC
CDR3 protein: CAISVATTPKTQYF
CDR3 length: 14
J gene: TRBJ2-5
D gene: NA
V gene: TRBV10-3
clone size: few

CDR3 DNA: TGTGCCATCGGGCCGGGGTCCTACGAGCAGTACTTC
CDR3 protein: CAIGPGSYEQYF
CDR3 length: 12
J gene: TRBJ2-7
D gene: NA
V gene: TRBV10-3
clone size: few

CDR3 DNA: TGTGCCAGCAGTGAAAGCACAGGGGGCTATCAGCCCCAGCATTTT
CDR3 protein: CASSESTGGYQPQHF
CDR3 length: 15
J gene: TRBJ1-5
D gene: TRBD1
V gene: TRBV6-1
clone size: NA

CDR3 DNA: TGCAGTGCTGGGGGGTGGGGGGGCACTGGCAATCAGCCCCAGCATTTT
CDR3 protein: CSAGGWGGTGNQPQHF
CDR3 length: 16
J gene: TRBJ1-5
D gene: NA
V gene: TRBV20-1
clone size: few

CDR3 DNA: TGTGCCAGCAGCAAAGCGGATCTACTAGCGGGGGGCCAGATTGCCCAAGAGACCCAGTACTTC
CDR3 protein: CASSKADLLAGGQIAQETQYF
CDR3 length: 21
J gene: TRBJ2-5
D gene: NA
V gene: TRBV21-1
clone size: few

CDR3 DNA: TGTGCCAGCAGTTTATTCGCCGGGGCGGGTGGCTACACCTTC
CDR3 protein: CASSLFAGAGGYTF
CDR3 length: 14
J gene: TRBJ1-2
D gene: NA
V gene: TRBV12-3/TRBV12-4
clone size: NA

CDR3 DNA: TGCAGCGTTGAAGAGTCAGGTAGTACAGATACGCAGTATTTT
CDR3 protein: CSVEESGSTDTQYF
CDR3 length: 14
J gene: TRBJ2-3
D gene: NA
V gene: TRBV29-1
clone size: NA

CDR3 DNA: TGTGCCAGCAGAACTTCAAACATTCAGTACTTC
CDR3 protein: CASRTSNIQYF
CDR3 length: 11
J gene: TRBJ2-4
D gene: NA
V gene: TRBV27
clone size: NA

CDR3 DNA: TGTGCCAGCAGTTACGAGGCCTACCAGGGGATTGGGGAGCTGTTTTTT
CDR3 protein: CASSYEAYQGIGELFF
CDR3 length: 16
J gene: TRBJ2-2
D gene: NA
V gene: TRBV6-5
clone size: NA

CDR3 DNA: TGTGCCAGCAGTCTCCGCCGCCCGGGACTCGCGGGCTACACCTTC
CDR3 protein: CASSLRRPGLAGYTF
CDR3 length: 15
J gene: TRBJ1-2
D gene: NA
V gene: TRBV27
clone size: few

CDR3 DNA: TGTGCCATCAGTATAGGGGTTATGAACACTGAAGCTTTCTTT
CDR3 protein: CAISIGVMNTEAFF
CDR3 length: 14
J gene: TRBJ1-1
D gene: NA
V gene: TRBV10-3
clone size: NA

CDR3 DNA: TGCAGCGTTGGGGGGCCACTAGCGGACGCCTACAATGAGCAGTTCTTC
CDR3 protein: CSVGGPLADAYNEQFF
CDR3 length: 16
J gene: TRBJ2-1
D gene: TRBD2
V gene: TRBV29-1
clone size: few

CDR3 DNA: TGCAGTGCCGCCCGAGGGACAGGGGAAAAACTGTTTTTT
CDR3 protein: CSAARGTGEKLFF
CDR3 length: 13
J gene: TRBJ1-4
D gene: TRBD1
V gene: TRBV20-1
clone size: NA

CDR3 DNA: TGTGCCAGCAGTTACGATTCCCCCGGTGGGCAGTTCTTC
CDR3 protein: CASSYDSPGGQFF
CDR3 length: 13
J gene: TRBJ2-1
D gene: NA
V gene: TRBV6-6
clone size: NA

CDR3 DNA: TGTGCCAGCAGGGAACTAGCGCATTCCTACAATGAGCAGTTCTTC
CDR3 protein: CASRELAHSYNEQFF
CDR3 length: 15
J gene: TRBJ2-1
D gene: TRBD2
V gene: TRBV6-1
clone size: NA

CDR3 DNA: TGTGCCAGCAGTACTCAATACAATGAGCAGTTCTTC
CDR3 protein: CASSTQYNEQFF
CDR3 length: 12
J gene: TRBJ2-1
D gene: NA
V gene: TRBV2
clone size: NA

CDR3 DNA: TGCGCCAGCAGCTCAGGGTTGGGGGGACAGGGATCCTACGAGCAGTACTTC
CDR3 protein: CASSSGLGGQGSYEQYF
CDR3 length: 17
J gene: TRBJ2-7
D gene: TRBD1
V gene: TRBV5-1
clone size: NA

CDR3 DNA: TGTGCCAGCACTTATCGAAGGGACTTAGCGATCGAGCAGTACTTC
CDR3 protein: CASTYRRDLAIEQYF
CDR3 length: 15
J gene: TRBJ2-7
D gene: NA
V gene: TRBV5-6
clone size: NA

CDR3 DNA: TGTGCCAGCAGCCTAAGGGACGGTCCTAACTATGGCTACACCTTC
CDR3 protein: CASSLRDGPNYGYTF
CDR3 length: 15
J gene: TRBJ1-2
D gene: NA
V gene: TRBV9
clone size: NA

CDR3 DNA: TGCGCCAGCAGCCAGCGGGCATGGAGATTCCAGACCGGGGAGCTGTTTTTT
CDR3 protein: CASSQRAWRFQTGELFF
CDR3 length: 17
J gene: TRBJ2-2
D gene: NA
V gene: TRBV4-1
clone size: few

CDR3 DNA: TGTGCCAGCAGCTTAGAACAGGGGGGAGAGCAGTACTTC
CDR3 protein: CASSLEQGGEQYF
CDR3 length: 13
J gene: TRBJ2-7
D gene: TRBD1
V gene: TRBV7-2
clone size: NA

CDR3 DNA: TGTGCCAGCAGGCCACAGGGCCCTGAAGCTTTCTTT
CDR3 protein: CASRPQGPEAFF
CDR3 length: 12
J gene: TRBJ1-1
D gene: NA
V gene: TRBV12-3/TRBV12-4
clone size: few

CDR3 DNA: TGTGCCAGCAGCTTAGACAGTAGCGAAGGGGAAGATACGCAGTATTTT
CDR3 protein: CASSLDSSEGEDTQYF
CDR3 length: 16
J gene: TRBJ2-3
D gene: NA
V gene: TRBV11-2
clone size: NA

CDR3 DNA: TGTGCCAGCAGTGAAGGACTAGCGGGAGAACAAGAGACCCAGTACTTC
CDR3 protein: CASSEGLAGEQETQYF
CDR3 length: 16
J gene: TRBJ2-5
D gene: TRBD2
V gene: TRBV2
clone size: NA

CDR3 DNA: TGCAGCGTTACTGGCGGGGAGGGCAACAATGAGCAGTTCTTC
CDR3 protein: CSVTGGEGNNEQFF
CDR3 length: 14
J gene: TRBJ2-1
D gene: TRBD2
V gene: TRBV29-1
clone size: few

CDR3 DNA: TGCAGTGCCCAACCAGAGCGGGACTCCTACAATGAGCAGTTCTTC
CDR3 protein: CSAQPERDSYNEQFF
CDR3 length: 15
J gene: TRBJ2-1
D gene: TRBD2
V gene: TRBV20-1
clone size: NA